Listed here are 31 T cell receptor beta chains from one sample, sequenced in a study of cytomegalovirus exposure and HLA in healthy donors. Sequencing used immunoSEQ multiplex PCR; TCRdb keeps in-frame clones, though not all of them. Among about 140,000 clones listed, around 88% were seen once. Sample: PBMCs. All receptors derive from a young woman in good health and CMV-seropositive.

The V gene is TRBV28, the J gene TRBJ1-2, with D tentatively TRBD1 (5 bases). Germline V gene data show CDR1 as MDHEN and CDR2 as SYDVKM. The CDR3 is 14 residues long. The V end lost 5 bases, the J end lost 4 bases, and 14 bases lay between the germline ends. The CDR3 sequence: CASSDPTARYGYTF. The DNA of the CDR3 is TGTGCCAGCAGTGACCCGACAGCCCGCTATGGCTACACCTTC.

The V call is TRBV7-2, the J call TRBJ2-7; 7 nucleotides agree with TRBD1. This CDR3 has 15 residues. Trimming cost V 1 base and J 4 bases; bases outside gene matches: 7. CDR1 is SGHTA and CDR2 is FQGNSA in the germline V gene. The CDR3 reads CASSLVAQGTYEQYF. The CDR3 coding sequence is TGTGCCAGCAGCTTAGTGGCACAGGGGACATACGAGCAGTACTTC.

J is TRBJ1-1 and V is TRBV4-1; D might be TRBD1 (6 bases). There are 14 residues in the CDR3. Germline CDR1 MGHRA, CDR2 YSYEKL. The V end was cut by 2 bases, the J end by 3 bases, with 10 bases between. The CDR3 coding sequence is TGCGCCAGCAGCCAACCCACAGGGTACACTGAAGCTTTCTTT. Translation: CASSQPTGYTEAFF.

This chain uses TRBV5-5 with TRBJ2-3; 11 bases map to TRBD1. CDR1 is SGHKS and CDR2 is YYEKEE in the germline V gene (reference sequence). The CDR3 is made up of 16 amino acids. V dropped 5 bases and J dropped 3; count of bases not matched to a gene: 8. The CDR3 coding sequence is TGTGCCAGCAGGCAAGGACAGGGGGCGTCTACAGATACGCAGTATTTT. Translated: CASRQGQGASTDTQYF.

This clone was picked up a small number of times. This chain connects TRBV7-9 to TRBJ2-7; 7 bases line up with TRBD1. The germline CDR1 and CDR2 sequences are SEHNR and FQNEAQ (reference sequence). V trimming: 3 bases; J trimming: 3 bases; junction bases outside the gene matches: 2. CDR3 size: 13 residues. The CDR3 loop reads CASSLTGIYEQYF. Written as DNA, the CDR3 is TGTGCCAGCAGCTTGACAGGGATCTACGAGCAGTACTTC.

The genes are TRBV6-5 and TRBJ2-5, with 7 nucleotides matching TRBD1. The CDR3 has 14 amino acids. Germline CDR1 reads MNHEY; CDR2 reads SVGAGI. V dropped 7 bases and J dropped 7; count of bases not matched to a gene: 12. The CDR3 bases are TGTGCCAGCACCTTGGGACAGCTCGGAGGGACCCAGTACTTC. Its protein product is CASTLGQLGGTQYF.

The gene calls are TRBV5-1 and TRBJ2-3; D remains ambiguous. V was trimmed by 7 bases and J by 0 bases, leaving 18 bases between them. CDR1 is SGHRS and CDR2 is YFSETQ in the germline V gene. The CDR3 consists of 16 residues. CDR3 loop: CASSQAISASTDTQYF. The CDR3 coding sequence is TGCGCCAGCTCTCAGGCTATCTCGGCTAGCACAGATACGCAGTATTTT.

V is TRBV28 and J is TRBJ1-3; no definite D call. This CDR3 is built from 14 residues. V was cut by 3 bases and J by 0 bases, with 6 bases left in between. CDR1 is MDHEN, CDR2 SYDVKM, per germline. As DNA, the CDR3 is TGTGCCAGCAGTTTTGCCAGCTCTGGAAACACCATATATTTT. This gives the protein CASSFASSGNTIYF.

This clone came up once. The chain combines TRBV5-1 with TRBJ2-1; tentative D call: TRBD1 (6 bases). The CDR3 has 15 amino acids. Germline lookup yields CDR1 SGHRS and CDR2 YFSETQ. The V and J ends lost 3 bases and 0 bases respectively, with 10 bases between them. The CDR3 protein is CASSYQGSSYNEQFF. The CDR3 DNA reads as TGCGCCAGCAGCTATCAGGGGAGCTCCTACAATGAGCAGTTCTTC.

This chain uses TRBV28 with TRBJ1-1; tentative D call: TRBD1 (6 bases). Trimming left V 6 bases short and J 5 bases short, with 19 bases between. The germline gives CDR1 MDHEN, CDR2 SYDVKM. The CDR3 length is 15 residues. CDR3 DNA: TGTGCCAGCAGAAGCTTAGGGGGGGCGCAGACTGAAGCTTTCTTT. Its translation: CASRSLGGAQTEAFF.

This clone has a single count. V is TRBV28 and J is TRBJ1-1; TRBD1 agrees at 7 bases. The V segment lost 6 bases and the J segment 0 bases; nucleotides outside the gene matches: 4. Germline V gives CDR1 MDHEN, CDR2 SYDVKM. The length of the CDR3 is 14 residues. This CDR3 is CASRPTGMNTEAFF. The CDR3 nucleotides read TGTGCCAGCAGACCGACAGGGATGAACACTGAAGCTTTCTTT.

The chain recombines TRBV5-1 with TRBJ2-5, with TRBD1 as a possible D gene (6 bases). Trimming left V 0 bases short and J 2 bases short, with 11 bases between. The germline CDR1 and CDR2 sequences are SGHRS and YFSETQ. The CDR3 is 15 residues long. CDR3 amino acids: CASSLGAGTQETQYF. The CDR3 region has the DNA TGCGCCAGCAGCTTGGGGGCCGGGACACAAGAGACCCAGTACTTC.

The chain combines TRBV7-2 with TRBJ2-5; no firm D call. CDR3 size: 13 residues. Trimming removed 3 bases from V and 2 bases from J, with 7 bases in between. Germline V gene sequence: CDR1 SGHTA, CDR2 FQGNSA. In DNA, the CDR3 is TGTGCCAGCAGCTTTTACAGACAAGAGACCCAGTACTTC. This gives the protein CASSFYRQETQYF.

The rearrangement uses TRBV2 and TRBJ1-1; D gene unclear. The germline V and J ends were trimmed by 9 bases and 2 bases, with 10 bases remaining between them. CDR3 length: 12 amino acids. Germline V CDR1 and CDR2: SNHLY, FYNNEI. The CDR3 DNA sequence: TGTGCCAGTTTTGTTTCTAACACTGAAGCTTTCTTT. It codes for CASFVSNTEAFF.

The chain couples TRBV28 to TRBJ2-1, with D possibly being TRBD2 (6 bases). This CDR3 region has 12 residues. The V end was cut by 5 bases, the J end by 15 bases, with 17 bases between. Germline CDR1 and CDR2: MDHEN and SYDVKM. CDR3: CASSLGTSWRFF. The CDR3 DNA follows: TGTGCCAGCAGTCTTGGGACTTCCTGGAGGTTCTTC.

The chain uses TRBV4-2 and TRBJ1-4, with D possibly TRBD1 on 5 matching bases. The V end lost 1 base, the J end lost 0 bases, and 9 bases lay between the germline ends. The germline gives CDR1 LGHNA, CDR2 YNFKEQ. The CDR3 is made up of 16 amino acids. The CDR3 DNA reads TGTGCCAGCAGCCAAGCGACAGAATCAACTAATGAAAAACTGTTTTTT. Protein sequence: CASSQATESTNEKLFF.

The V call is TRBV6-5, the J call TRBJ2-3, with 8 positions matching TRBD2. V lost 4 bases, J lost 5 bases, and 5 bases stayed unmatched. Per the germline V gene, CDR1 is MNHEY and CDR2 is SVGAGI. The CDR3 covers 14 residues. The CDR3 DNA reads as TGTGCCAGCAGTTCCCGGGGGGGCAAAGATACGCAGTATTTT. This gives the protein CASSSRGGKDTQYF.

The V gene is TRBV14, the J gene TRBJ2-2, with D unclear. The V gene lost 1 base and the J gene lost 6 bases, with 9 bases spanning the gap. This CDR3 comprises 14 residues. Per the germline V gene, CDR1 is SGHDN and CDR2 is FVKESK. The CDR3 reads CASSQVRNAGELFF. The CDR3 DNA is TGTGCCAGCAGCCAAGTTAGAAATGCCGGGGAGCTGTTTTTT.

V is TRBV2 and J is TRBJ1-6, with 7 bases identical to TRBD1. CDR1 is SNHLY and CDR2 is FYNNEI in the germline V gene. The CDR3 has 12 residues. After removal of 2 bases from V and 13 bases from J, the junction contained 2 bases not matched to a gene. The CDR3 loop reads CASSETGVPLHF. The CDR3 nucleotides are TGTGCCAGCAGTGAAACAGGGGTTCCCCTCCACTTT.

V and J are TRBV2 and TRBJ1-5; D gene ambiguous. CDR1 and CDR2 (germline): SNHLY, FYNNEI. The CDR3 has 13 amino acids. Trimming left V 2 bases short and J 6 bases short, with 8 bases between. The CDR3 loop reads CASSESEGQPQHF. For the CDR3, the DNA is TGTGCCAGCAGTGAATCCGAGGGTCAGCCCCAGCATTTT.

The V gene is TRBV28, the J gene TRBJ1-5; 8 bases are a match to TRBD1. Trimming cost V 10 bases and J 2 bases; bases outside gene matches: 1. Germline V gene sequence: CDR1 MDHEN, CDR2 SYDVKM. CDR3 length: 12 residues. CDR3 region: CATQGGNQPQHF. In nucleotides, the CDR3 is TGTGCCACACAGGGGGGCAATCAGCCCCAGCATTTT.

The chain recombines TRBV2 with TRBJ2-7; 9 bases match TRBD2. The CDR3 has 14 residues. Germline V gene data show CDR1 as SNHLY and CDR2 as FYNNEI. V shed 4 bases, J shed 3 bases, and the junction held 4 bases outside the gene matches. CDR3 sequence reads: CASSGLAGYYEQYF. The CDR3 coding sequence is TGTGCCAGCAGTGGGCTAGCGGGGTACTACGAGCAGTACTTC.

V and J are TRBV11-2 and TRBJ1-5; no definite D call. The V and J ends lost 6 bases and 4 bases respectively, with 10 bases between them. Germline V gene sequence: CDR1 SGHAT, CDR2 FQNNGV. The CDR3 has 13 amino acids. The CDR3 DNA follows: TGTGCCAGCAGTTCCGGTACTAATCAGCCCCAGCATTTT. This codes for CASSSGTNQPQHF.

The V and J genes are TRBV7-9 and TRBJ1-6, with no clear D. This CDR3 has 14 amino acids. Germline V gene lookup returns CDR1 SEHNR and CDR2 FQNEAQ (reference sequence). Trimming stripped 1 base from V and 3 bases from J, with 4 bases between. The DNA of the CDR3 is TGTGCCAGCAGCTTAGGAGACTATAATTCACCCCTCCACTTT. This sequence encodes CASSLGDYNSPLHF.

CDR3 sequence: CASSSSGGFGNTEAFF. In DNA form, the CDR3 reads TGTGCCAGCAGTTCTTCCGGGGGATTCGGGAACACTGAAGCTTTCTTT. This chain links TRBV28 with TRBJ1-1; the D gene is possibly TRBD1 (5 bases). The CDR3 runs 16 residues. V lost 4 bases and J 1 base, leaving 16 bases between the germline ends. The germline V gene has CDR1 MDHEN and CDR2 SYDVKM.

The CDR3 protein is CASSSGQGYGYTF. For the CDR3, the DNA is TGTGCCAGCAGCTCTGGACAGGGCTATGGCTACACCTTC. V and J are TRBV7-2 and TRBJ1-2, with 8 bases aligning to TRBD1. J gave up 4 bases and V 4 bases, and 2 bases lay outside the gene matches. The germline V gene encodes CDR1 SGHTA and CDR2 FQGNSA. The CDR3 extends over 13 amino acids.

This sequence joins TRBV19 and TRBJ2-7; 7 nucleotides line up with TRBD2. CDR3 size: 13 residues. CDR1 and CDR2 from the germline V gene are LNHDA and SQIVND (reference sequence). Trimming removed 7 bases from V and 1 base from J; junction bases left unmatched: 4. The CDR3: CASTYSGSYEQYF. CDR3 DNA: TGTGCCAGTACATATAGCGGGTCCTACGAGCAGTACTTC. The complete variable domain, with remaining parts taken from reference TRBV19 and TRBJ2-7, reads DGGITQSPKYLFRKEGQNVTLSCEQNLNHDAMYWYRQDPGQGLRLIYYSQIVNDFQKGDIAEGYSVSREKKESFPLTVTSAQKNPTAFYLCASTYSGSYEQYFGPGTRLTVT.

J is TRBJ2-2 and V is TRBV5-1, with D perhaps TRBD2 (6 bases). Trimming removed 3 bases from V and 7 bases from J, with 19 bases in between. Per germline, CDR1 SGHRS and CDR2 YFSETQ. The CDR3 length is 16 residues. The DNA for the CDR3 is TGCGCCAGCAGCTGGGGCCATGGAGGGGTCGGCGGGGAGCTGTTTTTT. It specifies CASSWGHGGVGGELFF. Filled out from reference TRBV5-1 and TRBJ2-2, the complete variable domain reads KAGVTQTPRYLIKTRGQQVTLSCSPISGHRSVSWYQQTPGQGLQFLFEYFSETQRNKGNFPGRFSGRQFSNSRSEMNVSTLELGDSALYLCASSWGHGGVGGELFFGEGSRLTVL.

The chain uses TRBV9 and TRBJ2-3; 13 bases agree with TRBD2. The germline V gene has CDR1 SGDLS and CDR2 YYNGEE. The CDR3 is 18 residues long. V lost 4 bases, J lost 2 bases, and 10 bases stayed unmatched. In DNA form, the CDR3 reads TGTGCCAGCAGCCAACTCGGACTAGCGGGGGTGATCACAGATACGCAGTATTTT. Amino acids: CASSQLGLAGVITDTQYF.

In DNA, the CDR3 is TGTGCCAGCAGCGCTCAGGGAATTGCCACAGATACGCAGTATTTT. As protein: CASSAQGIATDTQYF. The chain has TRBV9 and TRBJ2-3, with a weak D call TRBD1 (5 bases). V lost 3 bases, J lost 2 bases, and 13 bases lay in between. The CDR3 is 15 amino acids. Germline V lookup: CDR1 SGDLS, CDR2 YYNGEE.

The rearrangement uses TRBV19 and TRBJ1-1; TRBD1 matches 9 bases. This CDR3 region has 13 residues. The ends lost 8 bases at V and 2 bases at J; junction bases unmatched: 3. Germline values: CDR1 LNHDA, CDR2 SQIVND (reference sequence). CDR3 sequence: CASRQGENTEAFF. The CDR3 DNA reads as TGTGCCAGTCGACAGGGGGAAAACACTGAAGCTTTCTTT. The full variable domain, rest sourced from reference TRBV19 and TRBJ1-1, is DGGITQSPKYLFRKEGQNVTLSCEQNLNHDAMYWYRQDPGQGLRLIYYSQIVNDFQKGDIAEGYSVSREKKESFPLTVTSAQKNPTAFYLCASRQGENTEAFFGQGTRLTVV.